This entry concerns a single T cell receptor (beta chain). Its antigen remains unknown. The read ends 3 residues shy of where the CDR3 ends; the end is completed using the germline J gene. Germline V lookup: CDR1 SEHNR, CDR2 FQNEAQ (reference sequence). The CDR3 loop spans 12 amino acids. Trimming left V 5 bases short and J 4 bases short, with 7 bases between. The sample originates from a study of T cells in women clearing cervical HPV infection. For the study at large: Women with histologically confirmed HPV16-related CIN3 or worse, 2 with invasive cancer, served as cases. No precancer developed; the control's incident HPV16 infection cleared within 12 months. Case blood was drawn a median approximately 150 days after lesion detection. Broader study findings: Richness plus V gene abundances separated cases from controls with AUC 0.65 to 0.85.

Profiled with immunoSEQ multiplex PCR; TCRdb holds only in-frame clones, not every one. The table lists about 41,000 clones. The TCR sequence derives from a woman between 18 and 75 years old with a cervical HPV16 infection that either progressed to CIN3+ or cleared (not recorded which). Sample: blood buffy coat. The chain carries TRBV7-9 and TRBJ2-3; the D is unclear. The covered CDR3 bases are TGTGCCAGCAGCCCCCCCTCAGATACG. Residues: CASSPPSDT. The whole CDR3 protein is CASSPPSDTQYF.